A single sample is the source of the 23 T cell receptor beta chains below, sequenced in a study of T cell responses to AZD1222 COVID-19 vaccine. Assay used: immunoSEQ multiplex PCR; TCRdb lists only in-frame clones, some missing. The sample lists 110,000 to 150,000 clones, 88% occurring once. The input for sequencing was peripheral blood, taken on day 0 of AZD1222 vaccination. The receptor set was obtained from an adult in good health.

The chain carries TRBV10-1 and TRBJ2-5; 12 bases are shared with TRBD2. Trimming removed 4 bases from V and 1 base from J; junction bases left unmatched: 4. The CDR3 totals 16 residues. CDR1 is WNHNN and CDR2 is SYGVQD in the germline V gene (reference sequence). The CDR3 sequence: CASSGGLAGPQETQYF. The CDR3 DNA reads TGCGCCAGCAGTGGAGGACTAGCGGGGCCCCAAGAGACCCAGTACTTC.

The J gene is TRBJ1-5, the V gene TRBV30, with TRBD1 matching over 10 bases. The ends lost 1 base at V and 5 bases at J; junction bases unmatched: 2. Germline V gene sequence: CDR1 GTSNPN, CDR2 SVGIG (reference sequence). CDR3 length: 14 amino acids. CDR3 residues: CAWSAGTGDQPQHF. CDR3 DNA sequence: TGTGCCTGGAGTGCCGGGACAGGGGATCAGCCCCAGCATTTT.

This chain links TRBV5-1 with TRBJ1-2; 8 nucleotides match TRBD1. Trimming at V came to 1 base and at J to 6 bases, leaving 11 bases not matched to a gene. The germline V gene has CDR1 SGHRS and CDR2 YFSETQ. The CDR3 extends over 16 amino acids. The CDR3 sequence: CASSLNRDRRLHGYTF. CDR3 in DNA: TGCGCCAGCAGCTTGAACCGGGACAGGAGGTTACATGGCTACACCTTC.

The rearrangement links TRBV7-9 to TRBJ2-1; 10 bases align to TRBD2. The CDR3 is made up of 14 amino acids. The V gene's germline CDR1 is SEHNR and CDR2 FQNEAQ (reference sequence). Losses at the gene ends were 4 bases for V and 7 bases for J; bases not matched to a gene: 4. CDR3 in DNA: TGTGCCAGCAGCTCCGGACTAGCGGAGAATGAGCAGTTCTTC. As protein: CASSSGLAENEQFF.

The chain joins TRBV5-4 to TRBJ1-4, with D perhaps TRBD1 (5 bases). From germline, CDR1 is SGHNT and CDR2 YYREEE (reference sequence). CDR3 size: 14 residues. V was cut by 4 bases and J by 0 bases, with 7 bases left in between. In DNA form, the CDR3 reads TGTGCCAGCAGCACGACAGCAACTAATGAAAAACTGTTTTTT. Its translation is CASSTTATNEKLFF.

The rearrangement links TRBV3-1 (or the pseudogene TRBV3-2) to TRBJ1-1; unclear D gene. The V gene lost 1 base and the J gene lost 5 bases, with 11 bases spanning the gap. The germline gives CDR1 LGHDT, CDR2 YNNKEL (reference sequence). The CDR3 spans 14 residues. The CDR3 here is CASSQGGRVTEAFF. In DNA, the CDR3 is TGTGCCAGCAGCCAAGGGGGTAGGGTTACTGAAGCTTTCTTT.

The CDR3 nucleotides are TGTGCCAGCAGTTACCAGGCTTCGATCTATGGCTACACCTTC. Protein: CASSYQASIYGYTF. The chain employs TRBV6-5 and TRBJ1-2; unclear D gene. CDR3 size: 14 residues. The germline gives CDR1 MNHEY, CDR2 SVGAGI. Trimming cost V 2 bases and J 4 bases, with 11 bases left between them.

The table lists this clone with a few counts. The chain couples TRBV6-5 to TRBJ2-7; D is ambiguous. There are 14 residues in the CDR3. The V and J ends lost 0 bases and 0 bases respectively, with 6 bases between them. Germline lookup yields CDR1 MNHEY and CDR2 SVGAGI. The DNA for the CDR3 is TGTGCCAGCAGTTACTCGTGGGGCTCCTACGAGCAGTACTTC. This codes for CASSYSWGSYEQYF.

This rearrangement joins TRBV5-5 to TRBJ2-7, with 7 bases that match TRBD1. Per the germline V gene, CDR1 is SGHKS and CDR2 is YYEKEE (reference sequence). This CDR3 has 14 amino acids. The V gene end was trimmed by 0 bases and the J gene end by 4 bases; junction bases not matched to a gene: 4. CDR3 region: CASSLVAGGYEQYF. For the CDR3, the DNA is TGTGCCAGCAGCTTGGTGGCAGGGGGTTACGAGCAGTACTTC.

The rearrangement joins TRBV27 to TRBJ2-7; the D is unclear. Trimming shortened V by 2 bases and J by 3 bases, and 8 bases separated the two germline ends. Germline assignment: CDR1 MNHEY and CDR2 SMNVEV (reference sequence). The CDR3 length is 13 residues. CDR3 sequence: CASSLERDYEQYF. The DNA of the CDR3 is TGTGCCAGCAGTTTAGAGAGAGACTACGAGCAGTACTTC.

The V gene is TRBV5-1, the J gene TRBJ2-7, with 7 bases matching TRBD2. V gave up 6 bases and J gave up 1 base; unmatched junction bases: 22. The CDR3 extends over 19 amino acids. Germline CDR1 and CDR2: SGHRS and YFSETQ. CDR3 residues: CASTPISAGVNTRSYEQYF. DNA for the CDR3: TGCGCCAGCACCCCTATCAGCGCGGGAGTTAATACTAGGTCCTACGAGCAGTACTTC.

V usage is TRBV29-1 and J usage is TRBJ2-7; 10 bases line up with TRBD2. V dropped 4 bases and J dropped 3; count of bases not matched to a gene: 3. The CDR3 has 13 amino acids. CDR1 is SQVTM, CDR2 ANQGSEA, per germline. The CDR3 protein is CSVVTSGVYEQYF. CDR3 in DNA: TGCAGCGTTGTAACTAGCGGGGTCTACGAGCAGTACTTC.

V is TRBV28 and J is TRBJ2-1; no clear D. This CDR3 spans 12 amino acids. Per germline, CDR1 MDHEN and CDR2 SYDVKM. The V end lost 1 base, the J end lost 6 bases, and 4 bases lay between the germline ends. CDR3 DNA sequence: TGTGCCAGCAGTTTATCCATCAATGAGCAGTTCTTC. The encoded protein is CASSLSINEQFF.

The chain recombines TRBV9 with TRBJ1-2; 11 bases fit TRBD1. Germline CDR1 reads SGDLS; CDR2 reads YYNGEE. This CDR3 has 16 residues. The V and J ends lost 4 bases and 6 bases, in that order; junction bases with no gene match: 11. CDR3 in amino acids: CASSPRALGQGDGYTF. In DNA, the CDR3 is TGTGCCAGCAGCCCAAGGGCTTTGGGACAGGGGGATGGCTACACCTTC.

This clone was found once. The chain has TRBV6-5 and TRBJ1-1; D is perhaps TRBD1 (5 bases). V lost 6 bases and J lost 4, with 9 bases in between. The CDR3 consists of 12 residues. CDR1 is MNHEY and CDR2 is SVGAGI in the germline V gene. The CDR3 loop reads CASSGTGTEAFF. The CDR3 coding sequence is TGTGCCAGCAGCGGGACGGGCACTGAAGCTTTCTTT.

This rearrangement joins TRBV5-4 to TRBJ1-2, with D uncertain. Germline V lookup: CDR1 SGHNT, CDR2 YYREEE (reference sequence). Trimming stripped 4 bases from V and 0 bases from J, with 22 bases between. This CDR3 spans 18 amino acids. Written as DNA, the CDR3 is TGTGCCAGCAGCGGCGGGTTTTTAGGCCGTCTTTCTAACTATGGCTACACCTTC. Translated: CASSGGFLGRLSNYGYTF.

This clone has just a few counts. This chain joins TRBV19 and TRBJ1-1; the D is unclear. CDR3 length: 12 amino acids. V dropped 6 bases and J dropped 1 base, with 6 bases sitting between them. Germline V CDR1 and CDR2: LNHDA, SQIVND (reference sequence). CDR3 residues: CASSWWNTEAFF. The DNA of the CDR3 is TGTGCCAGTAGCTGGTGGAACACTGAAGCTTTCTTT.

The chain carries TRBV14 and TRBJ2-1; 16 bases fit TRBD2. V lost 4 bases, J lost 4 bases, and 4 bases stayed unmatched. This CDR3 has 17 residues. In germline, CDR1 is SGHDN, CDR2 FVKESK. The CDR3 nucleotides are TGTGCCAGCAGCCGGGCGGGACTAGCGGGAGGGTACAATGAGCAGTTCTTC. Translated: CASSRAGLAGGYNEQFF.

The chain uses TRBV3-1 (or the pseudogene TRBV3-2) and TRBJ1-1, with a weak D call TRBD1 (5 bases). CDR1 and CDR2 (germline): LGHDT, YNNKEL (reference sequence). This CDR3 has 13 residues. V was trimmed by 4 bases and J by 7 bases, leaving 13 bases between them. CDR3 sequence: CASSLGGLNEAFF. The CDR3 DNA reads TGTGCCAGCAGCCTGGGGGGACTGAATGAAGCTTTCTTT.

The J gene is TRBJ2-3, the V gene TRBV4-3, with D tentatively TRBD1 or TRBD2 (5 bases each). Germline CDR1 LGHNA, CDR2 YSLEER. CDR3 size: 15 residues. V lost 0 bases and J lost 1, with 8 bases in between. The CDR3 coding sequence is TGCGCCAGCAGCCAAGATATGGGGGGCACAGATACGCAGTATTTT. This gives the protein CASSQDMGGTDTQYF.

V and J are TRBV6-6 and TRBJ2-1; D may be TRBD2 (6 bases). The ends were cut back, 10 bases at V and 0 bases at J, with 16 bases in the middle. CDR1 is MNHNY, CDR2 SVGAGI, per germline (reference sequence). The CDR3 has 15 residues. Here the CDR3 reads CAIREDGSSYNEQFF. The CDR3 bases are TGTGCCATAAGGGAGGACGGCAGCTCCTACAATGAGCAGTTCTTC.

This sequence joins TRBV11-3 and TRBJ2-1; 11 bases match TRBD2. Trimming cost V 4 bases and J 3 bases; bases outside gene matches: 5. The CDR3 has 16 amino acids. The V gene's germline CDR1 is SGHNT and CDR2 YENEEA. The chain's CDR3 is CASSSRTSGFYNEQFF. CDR3 sequence (DNA): TGTGCCAGCAGCTCTAGGACTAGCGGGTTCTACAATGAGCAGTTCTTC.

The CDR3 protein is CASRSDSSRSYNEQFF. The CDR3 nucleotides read TGTGCCAGCAGATCGGACTCCTCGCGCTCCTACAATGAGCAGTTCTTC. J is TRBJ2-1 and V is TRBV27, with a weak D call TRBD2 (5 bases). This CDR3 has 16 amino acids. V lost 6 bases and J lost 0, with 15 bases in between. Germline-derived CDR1 and CDR2 are MNHEY and SMNVEV (reference sequence).